The entry below gives a single TCR beta chain sequence along with its context. Deletions cut 5 bases from V and 0 bases from J, with 11 bases between. The CDR3 consists of 14 residues. The germline gives CDR1 SEHNR, CDR2 FQNEAQ (reference sequence). The sample belongs to a study of blood T cell repertoires in COVID-19. In the study overall: COVID-19 samples collected from the United States, Italy and Spain covered acute and convalescent phases. From T cells, B-cell-depleted T cells, or PBMCs came the material, which was cDNA or gDNA.

Original analysis: Nucleated cell number was recorded as an estimate derived from reference gene primer amplification. TCRdb's copy holds only in-frame clones and misses some; the assay was immunoSEQ multiplex PCR. The V and J calls and clone size were taken over from that table, and D and trimming were inferred from the DNA. The table includes roughly 200,000 clones, around 88% detected once. The sequencing sample was made of peripheral blood. This clonotype originated in a woman in her 30s with acute or convalescent COVID-19. V is TRBV7-9 and J is TRBJ2-7, with D tentatively TRBD1 (6 bases). The CDR3 region is CASSPQGNSYEQYF. The CDR3 DNA sequence: TGTGCCAGCAGCCCACAGGGTAACTCCTACGAGCAGTACTTC.